Listed below are T cell receptor beta chains from one sample, sequenced in a study of identifying expanded T cells in peripheral blood. TCRdb keeps only in-frame clones here, not all; method: immunoSEQ multiplex PCR. Of some 77,000 clones in the sample, more than 75% are singletons; the top ten hold roughly 20%. Material: blood. The source is a person between 18 and 69 years old in good health. CDR3s include the opening cysteine and the closing phenylalanine or tryptophan. A D gene is named only where the DNA matches it firmly. Not every row has a clone size; where given, it reads once, few, many or a size class.

j_call v_call clone_size d_call cdr3_nt cdr3_aa
TRBJ1-5 TRBV11-3 NA TRBD1 TGTGCCAGCAGCTTAACAGGGGCGAATCGAATCAATCAGCCCCAGCATTTT CASSLTGANRINQPQHF
TRBJ1-6 TRBV6-5 NA NA TGTGCCAGCAGTTACTCTCGCCTGATGGATTCACCCCTCCACTTT CASSYSRLMDSPLHF
TRBJ2-5 TRBV30 NA NA TGTGCCTGGAGTGTACAACCTAGCGAAGAGACCCAGTACTTC CAWSVQPSEETQYF
TRBJ1-2 TRBV4-1 NA NA TGCGCCAGCAGCCAAGAAGGGGGGGTTGACTATGGCTACACCTTC CASSQEGGVDYGYTF
TRBJ2-3 TRBV2 NA TRBD2 TGTGCCAGCAGTGGTCTAGCGGGGCCCTGGGGAGATACGCAGTATTTT CASSGLAGPWGDTQYF
TRBJ1-5 TRBV15 NA NA TGTGCCACCAGCAGAGATTTTAATCAGCCCCAGCATTTT CATSRDFNQPQHF
TRBJ1-3 TRBV7-9 NA TRBD1 TGTGCCAGCGGACAGGGGGCGAGGGGAAACACCATATATTTT CASGQGARGNTIYF
TRBJ1-5 TRBV28 NA NA TGTGCCAGCGCCACCCACGGTCAGCTGAATCAGCCCCAGCATTTT CASATHGQLNQPQHF
TRBJ1-5 TRBV28 NA NA TGTGCCAGCAGTCCCTCGGGCTTTAACGCGAATCAGCCCCAGCATTTT CASSPSGFNANQPQHF
TRBJ2-3 TRBV7-2 NA NA TGTGCCAGCAGCTTAGGGCTTGCCGGTACGCAGTATTTT CASSLGLAGTQYF
TRBJ2-7 TRBV7-2 NA NA TGTGCCAGCAGCTTAAGGTGGGCGGGCTACGAGCAGTACTTC CASSLRWAGYEQYF
TRBJ2-7 TRBV18 NA TRBD2 TGTGCCAGCTCACCGTCGACTATAGCGGGGGGCACCTACGAGCAGTACTTC CASSPSTIAGGTYEQYF
TRBJ1-6 TRBV19 NA NA TGTGCCAGTAGTACTTTCGGTCCTCCCCGGGATTCACCCCTCCACTTT CASSTFGPPRDSPLHF
TRBJ2-1 TRBV7-8 NA NA TGTGCCAGCAGCTCCAAGAGCTCCTACAATGAGCAGTTCTTC CASSSKSSYNEQFF
TRBJ2-5 TRBV7-9 NA TRBD1 TGTGCCAGCAGCCAGGACAGGGGGCAGCAAGAGACCCAGTACTTC CASSQDRGQQETQYF
TRBJ2-2 TRBV6-6 once NA TGTGCCAGCAGTTACTCGCCTAGCACGGACACCGGGGAGCTGTTTTTT CASSYSPSTDTGELFF
TRBJ2-7 TRBV6-5 NA TRBD1 TGTGCCAGCAGTTACTCGACAGGGACCTACGAGCAGTACTTC CASSYSTGTYEQYF
TRBJ1-5 TRBV9 NA NA TGTGCCAGCAGCGCACGGGACGGCCGGGATCAGCCCCAGCATTTT CASSARDGRDQPQHF
TRBJ1-1 TRBV28 NA NA TGTGCCAGCAGTGGGTTGGCGAACACTGAAGCTTTCTTT CASSGLANTEAFF
TRBJ2-3 TRBV12-5 NA NA TGTGCTAGTGGTTTGGTCCGGGACGGAACTACCACACTTACCGACACAGATACGCAGTATTTT CASGLVRDGTTTLTDTDTQYF
TRBJ2-1 TRBV5-6 once TRBD1 TGTGCCAGCAGCTCCGGGACAGGGGAGCTTTGGGATGAGCAGTTCTTC CASSSGTGELWDEQFF
TRBJ2-7 TRBV7-2 NA NA TGTGCCAGCAGCTTAGCCCGCTCCCTGAGCTACGAGCAGTACTTC CASSLARSLSYEQYF
TRBJ2-1 TRBV7-9 once TRBD2 TGTGCCAGCAGCTTCCAGGGGAGCGGGGGGGCCGGAAATGAGCAGTTCTTC CASSFQGSGGAGNEQFF
TRBJ2-3 TRBV15 NA TRBD2 TGTGCCACCAGCAGAGAGGCTAGCGGGGGGGCAGATACGCAGTATTTT CATSREASGGADTQYF